What follows are 24 T cell receptor beta chains derived from one specimen sequenced in a study of CD8+ T cells in alopecia areata. Extracted RNA was reverse transcribed, and the resulting cDNA served as sequencing template. Assay used: immunoSEQ multiplex PCR; TCRdb lists only in-frame clones, some missing. The table lists 150,000 or so clones, 67% of them singletons. The source was CD8+ T cells sorted from blood, collected at week 0. Receptors originate from a human donor with alopecia areata.

The chain combines TRBV14 with TRBJ2-1; D not resolved. Trimming took 2 bases from V and 7 from J, leaving 6 bases between them. The CDR3 length is 12 residues. Germline lookup yields CDR1 SGHDN and CDR2 FVKESK. The CDR3 nucleotides read TGTGCCAGCAGCCAAAGTGTGAATGAGCAGTTCTTC. Encoded protein: CASSQSVNEQFF.

This clone was detected only a few times. The same CDR3 also results from other DNA sequences found in this sample. The chain employs TRBV29-1 and TRBJ2-7, with 8 bases fitting TRBD1. Per the germline V gene, CDR1 is SQVTM and CDR2 is ANQGSEA. The CDR3 is 12 residues long. V was pared by 6 bases and J by 3 bases, with 4 bases of the junction left unmatched. The CDR3 region has the DNA TGCAGCGTCAGGACAGGGAGCTACGAGCAGTACTTC. It specifies CSVRTGSYEQYF.

This chain connects TRBV27 to TRBJ2-1; 13 nucleotides agree with TRBD2. The CDR3 length is 15 residues. The trim removed 2 bases at V and 9 bases at J, leaving 4 bases unmatched. The germline CDR1 and CDR2 sequences are MNHEY and SMNVEV (reference sequence). This CDR3 is CASSLTSGGVSEQFF. For the CDR3, the DNA is TGTGCCAGCAGTTTAACTAGCGGGGGGGTTAGTGAGCAGTTCTTC.

This rearrangement joins TRBV6-5 to TRBJ2-2; D remains ambiguous. Germline V gene data show CDR1 as MNHEY and CDR2 as SVGAGI. The CDR3 is 14 residues long. V was trimmed by 0 bases and J by 6 bases, leaving 8 bases between them. The CDR3 bases are TGTGCCAGCAGTTACTCCACGTCGCCCGGGGAGCTGTTTTTT. Amino acids: CASSYSTSPGELFF.

This chain connects TRBV2 to TRBJ1-5; 9 nucleotides agree with TRBD1. The ends lost 6 bases at V and 2 bases at J; junction bases unmatched: 5. CDR1 SNHLY and CDR2 FYNNEI come from the germline V gene. The CDR3 runs to 15 residues. The CDR3 loop reads CASREDRGRNQPQHF. The CDR3 bases are TGTGCCAGCAGAGAGGACAGGGGCCGCAATCAGCCCCAGCATTTT. Looking up the rest from reference TRBV2 and TRBJ1-5 gives the full variable domain: EPEVTQTPSHQVTQMGQEVILRCVPISNHLYFYWYRQILGQKVEFLVSFYNNEISEKSEIFDDQFSVERPDGSNFTLKIRSTKLEDSAMYFCASREDRGRNQPQHFGDGTRLSIL.

The J gene is TRBJ2-5, the V gene TRBV27, with D maybe TRBD1 (6 bases). This CDR3 region has 15 residues. Trimming removed 6 bases from V and 2 bases from J, with 16 bases in between. The germline gives CDR1 MNHEY, CDR2 SMNVEV (reference sequence). CDR3 sequence reads: CASSPRQDLQETQYF. In DNA, the CDR3 is TGTGCCAGCAGCCCTAGACAGGACCTACAAGAGACCCAGTACTTC.

This rearrangement joins TRBV9 to TRBJ1-2; 7 positions match TRBD1. CDR1 and CDR2 from the germline V gene are SGDLS and YYNGEE. The CDR3 has 16 amino acids. V lost 3 bases and J lost 3; bases outside the gene matches: 11. The CDR3 is CASSAPPGTVHYGYTF. CDR3 coding DNA: TGTGCCAGCAGCGCCCCTCCCGGGACAGTCCACTATGGCTACACCTTC.

The rearrangement links TRBV5-1 to TRBJ2-7; 12 bases match TRBD2. CDR3 length: 14 amino acids. CDR1 and CDR2 (germline): SGHRS, YFSETQ. V lost 3 bases, J lost 3 bases, and 1 base stayed unmatched. CDR3 in DNA: TGCGCCAGCAGCTGGACTAGCGGGGACTACGAGCAGTACTTC. Residues: CASSWTSGDYEQYF. Based on the CDR3 plus reference TRBV5-1 and TRBJ2-7, the full variable domain is KAGVTQTPRYLIKTRGQQVTLSCSPISGHRSVSWYQQTPGQGLQFLFEYFSETQRNKGNFPGRFSGRQFSNSRSEMNVSTLELGDSALYLCASSWTSGDYEQYFGPGTRLTVT.

This clone was recorded only once. The chain links TRBV19 to TRBJ1-2; no definite D call. Germline CDR1 is LNHDA and CDR2 is SQIVND (reference sequence). V was trimmed by 5 bases and J by 4 bases, leaving 5 bases between them. This CDR3 is 11 amino acids long. The CDR3 bases are TGTGCCAGTAGTTCGGGCTATGGCTACACCTTC. It specifies CASSSGYGYTF.

The V call is TRBV5-6, the J call TRBJ2-7; 10 positions match TRBD1. Per the germline V gene, CDR1 is SGHDT and CDR2 is YYEEEE. The CDR3 is 15 residues long. The V gene end was trimmed by 3 bases and the J gene end by 1 base; junction bases not matched to a gene: 4. CDR3 sequence (DNA): TGTGCCAGCAGCTGGGGGACAGGGGTATCCTACGAGCAGTACTTC. This encodes CASSWGTGVSYEQYF.

The J gene is TRBJ1-5, the V gene TRBV5-1, with a tentative D call TRBD1 (5 bases). Trimming shortened V by 0 bases and J by 8 bases, and 15 bases separated the two germline ends. CDR1 and CDR2 (germline): SGHRS, YFSETQ. This CDR3 is built from 15 residues. CDR3 bases: TGCGCCAGCAGCTTGGATGGGGCGGTGGTCGAGCCCCAGCATTTT. Protein product: CASSLDGAVVEPQHF.

With regard to this clone: This specimen includes other DNA sequences encoding the same CDR3. The chain couples TRBV27 to TRBJ2-7; 7 bases agree with TRBD1. The V gene end was trimmed by 5 bases and the J gene end by 4 bases; junction bases not matched to a gene: 5. CDR1 and CDR2 (germline): MNHEY, SMNVEV (reference sequence). This CDR3 spans 13 amino acids. The CDR3 is CASSPRTGYEQYF. DNA for the CDR3: TGTGCCAGCAGTCCCCGGACAGGATACGAGCAGTACTTC.

This chain connects TRBV5-6 to TRBJ1-2; D is unresolved. V gave up 0 bases and J gave up 4 bases, with 7 bases separating them. Germline assignment: CDR1 SGHDT and CDR2 YYEEEE. The CDR3 totals 13 residues. CDR3 nucleotides: TGTGCCAGCAGCTTGGGCAGCCTCTATGGCTACACCTTC. This translates into CASSLGSLYGYTF.

This chain uses TRBV30 with TRBJ2-3; 9 nucleotides line up with TRBD2. V lost 8 bases and J lost 4; bases outside the gene matches: 7. CDR3 length: 13 amino acids. Per germline, CDR1 GTSNPN and CDR2 SVGIG (reference sequence). The DNA of the CDR3 is TGTGCCCGAAGAGCGGGGGGCGCAGATACGCAGTATTTT. Translated, it gives CARRAGGADTQYF.

V gene TRBV6-5 combines with J gene TRBJ1-6; D perhaps matches TRBD1 (6 bases). V dropped 4 bases and J dropped 0 bases, with 10 bases sitting between them. CDR1 is MNHEY and CDR2 is SVGAGI in the germline V gene. The CDR3 is made up of 16 amino acids. CDR3 coding DNA: TGTGCCAGCAGTTCAGGGGAGAGCTCCTATAATTCACCCCTCCACTTT. Its protein product is CASSSGESSYNSPLHF.

This clone has only a few counts. The chain employs TRBV6-5 and TRBJ2-6; D gene uncertain. This CDR3 is built from 15 residues. V was cut by 7 bases and J by 0 bases, with 10 bases left in between. CDR1 MNHEY and CDR2 SVGAGI come from the germline V gene. CDR3 loop: CASTYTDSGANVLTF. The DNA for the CDR3 is TGTGCCAGCACCTACACGGACTCTGGGGCCAACGTCCTGACTTTC.

Regarding this clone: One junction end does not reproduce the germline sequence, and a read error may be involved. The chain recombines TRBV12-5 with TRBJ1-2; 9 bases fit TRBD1. Germline CDR1 is LGHNT and CDR2 is FRNRAP. The CDR3 loop spans 12 amino acids. The CDR3 sequence is CASGLDRGGYTF. DNA for the CDR3: TGTGCTAGTGGCTTGGACAGGGGTGGCTACACCTTC.

This clone turned up a few times. J is TRBJ1-1 and V is TRBV27, with D hard to call. The CDR3 has 13 amino acids. V was cut by 0 bases and J by 5 bases, with 7 bases left in between. The germline gives CDR1 MNHEY, CDR2 SMNVEV (reference sequence). The CDR3 DNA is TGTGCCAGCAGTTTATCGGTTAGGACTGAAGCTTTCTTT. This codes for CASSLSVRTEAFF.

This clone appeared many times. Other DNA sequences in this sample translate to the same CDR3. The rearrangement joins TRBV30 to TRBJ1-5; the D is unclear. Germline V gene data show CDR1 as GTSNPN and CDR2 as SVGIG (reference sequence). V gave up 0 bases and J gave up 1 base, with 4 bases separating them. This CDR3 has 13 residues. Here the CDR3 reads CAWSVGSNQPQHF. DNA for the CDR3: TGTGCCTGGAGTGTGGGGAGCAATCAGCCCCAGCATTTT.

The chain links TRBV6-1 to TRBJ2-1; 9 bases align to TRBD1. Germline V lookup: CDR1 MNHNS, CDR2 SASEGT. CDR3 length equals 13 residues. With V trimmed by 11 bases and J by 3 bases, 5 bases remained unmatched. The CDR3 region is CARSGQGYNEQFF. The CDR3 nucleotides read TGTGCCCGATCGGGACAGGGCTACAATGAGCAGTTCTTC.

The chain links TRBV19 to TRBJ1-2; no firm D call. The germline gives CDR1 LNHDA, CDR2 SQIVND (reference sequence). Trimming pared 3 bases from V and 2 bases from J, leaving 7 bases between. The CDR3 spans 13 residues. CDR3 nucleotide sequence: TGTGCCAGTAGTATTGGGGAGAACTATGGCTACACCTTC. This codes for CASSIGENYGYTF. The full variable domain, rest sourced from reference TRBV19 and TRBJ1-2, is DGGITQSPKYLFRKEGQNVTLSCEQNLNHDAMYWYRQDPGQGLRLIYYSQIVNDFQKGDIAEGYSVSREKKESFPLTVTSAQKNPTAFYLCASSIGENYGYTFGSGTRLTVV.

The genes are TRBV7-9 and TRBJ1-1; a possible D gene is TRBD1 (5 bases). The CDR3 runs 16 residues. V lost 4 bases and J 3 bases, leaving 18 bases between the germline ends. From germline, CDR1 is SEHNR and CDR2 FQNEAQ (reference sequence). This chain's CDR3 is CASSYLRDRPDTEAFF. In DNA form, the CDR3 reads TGTGCCAGCAGCTATCTCCGTGACAGACCGGACACTGAAGCTTTCTTT.

V usage is TRBV1 and J usage is TRBJ2-3; the table's D call TRBD2 went unverified against the DNA. TRBV1 is annotated as a pseudogene. The CDR3 sequence is 15 residues long. The CDR3 DNA is TGCACCAGCACCCACTCTGGCGGGGCAGCAGATACGCAGTATTTT. Translating gives CTSTHSGGAADTQYF.

The chain links TRBV27 to TRBJ2-3, with D possibly being TRBD1 (5 bases). Trimming cost V 5 bases and J 4 bases, with 19 bases left between them. CDR1 and CDR2 (germline): MNHEY, SMNVEV (reference sequence). The CDR3 loop spans 16 amino acids. In nucleotides, the CDR3 is TGTGCCAGCAGTCCCACCGCCCCCACAGGTTCAGATACGCAGTATTTT. This translates into CASSPTAPTGSDTQYF.